Shown below are 14 T cell receptor beta chains from a single sample sequenced in a study of low-dose radiotherapy and immunotherapy resistance in tumors. The time point is: after trial treatment. Documented treatment: LDRT plus nivolumab, ipilimumab, low-dose cyclophosphamide and aspirin (RACIN trial). cDNA synthesis used a TRAV/TRBV-specific primer set for both chains. Using a constant-region primer together with a V-primer adapter, TCRs were subjected to 15 to 25 PCR cycles of amplification. Using its own MiXCR run on the reads, TCRdb lists one record per CDR3 protein. The sample contains tens of thousands of distinct CDR3 sequences, 49% of which appear only once. Sequencing was performed on PBMCs, taken after low-dose radiotherapy plus immunotherapy. The receptors were gathered from a male donor with gallbladder cancer.

The chain employs TRBV12-3 or TRBV12-4 and TRBJ2-3; maybe TRBD2 (6 bases). V lost 2 bases and J lost 4, with 13 bases in between. The CDR3 is 15 amino acids. In DNA, the CDR3 is TGTGCCAGCAGTTTACAGGCGGGGTCCGCAGATACGCAGTATTTT. The encoded protein is CASSLQAGSADTQYF.

This clonotype was counted once. CDR3 sequence (DNA): TGTGCCAGCAGCCCCCGGGACGGATCGGGACTAGCGGGTTCCTACGAGCAGTACTTC. It yields the protein CASSPRDGSGLAGSYEQYF. The genes are TRBV9 and TRBJ2-7; 12 bases map to TRBD2. The CDR3 is 19 amino acids. Looked up from germline, CDR1 is SGDLS and CDR2 is YYNGEE. V trimming: 4 bases; J trimming: 1 base; junction bases outside the gene matches: 15. The variable domain in full, completed from reference TRBV9 and TRBJ2-7, reads DSGVTQTPKHLITATGQRVTLRCSPRSGDLSVYWYQQSLDQGLQFLIQYYNGEERAKGNILERFSAQQFPDLHSELNLSSLELGDSALYFCASSPRDGSGLAGSYEQYFGPGTRLTVT.

The rearrangement links TRBV28 to TRBJ2-1; D unresolved. This CDR3 spans 12 amino acids. Trimming stripped 6 bases from V and 8 bases from J, with 11 bases between. CDR1 and CDR2 (germline): MDHEN, SYDVKM. CDR3 loop: CASSPFEYEQFF. The CDR3 DNA reads TGTGCCAGCAGCCCTTTTGAGTATGAGCAGTTCTTC.

This chain links TRBV20-1 with TRBJ1-2; no clear D. Germline V gives CDR1 DFQATT, CDR2 SNEGSKA (reference sequence). CDR3 length: 12 residues. V dropped 6 bases and J dropped 3 bases, with 11 bases sitting between them. In nucleotides, the CDR3 is TGCAGTGCGGGAGGCCGGGACTATGGCTACACCTTC. Protein sequence: CSAGGRDYGYTF.

In regard to this clonotype: A single base is all that separates this from a far larger clone, so a read error is likely. The chain couples TRBV5-1 to TRBJ2-4; 8 nucleotides agree with TRBD1. Germline-derived CDR1 and CDR2 are SGHRS and YFSETQ. The CDR3 length is 12 residues. Unmatched junction bases numbered 5, after V lost 2 bases and J lost 13 bases. The CDR3 loop is CASSLGQGQQYF. CDR3 DNA sequence: TGCGCCAGCAGCTTAGGACAGGGTCAGCAGTACTTC.

Notes on this clonotype: With only one base between it and a far larger clone, this is likely a read error. V gene TRBV11-3 combines with J gene TRBJ2-5, with D possibly being TRBD2 (6 bases). Trimming pared 1 base from V and 11 bases from J, leaving 26 bases between. The germline V gene encodes CDR1 SGHNT and CDR2 YENEEA. The CDR3 loop spans 17 amino acids. The CDR3 spells CASSLGSAGLFYNEQYF. In nucleotides, the CDR3 is TGTGCCAGCAGCTTAGGCTCGGCGGGACTGTTCTACAATGAGCAGTACTTC.

This clonotype was detected only a few times. Sequence at one end of the junction differs from germline and may be a read error. The chain combines TRBV28 with TRBJ2-1, with 8 bases aligning to TRBD1. The CDR3 runs to 12 residues. Germline CDR1 reads MDHEN; CDR2 reads SYDVKM. The CDR3 coding sequence is TGTGCCAGCAGTTTATGGACAGGGGAGCCGTTCTTC. Its translation is CASSLWTGEPFF.

This clonotype showed up many times. The chain recombines TRBV5-5 with TRBJ2-3; tentatively, D is TRBD2 (7 bases). The CDR3 is 15 amino acids. Germline V lookup: CDR1 SGHKS, CDR2 YYEKEE (reference sequence). The V end lost 0 bases, the J end lost 5 bases, and 13 bases lay between the germline ends. DNA for the CDR3: TGTGCCAGCAGCTTGGAAGGGGGGGCCAGAGATACGCAGTATTTT. Translating it yields CASSLEGGARDTQYF.

J is TRBJ1-2 and V is TRBV10-3; no definite D call. Germline values: CDR1 ENHRY, CDR2 SYGVKD. The V end lost 10 bases, the J end lost 3 bases, and 9 bases lay between the germline ends. This CDR3 has 11 amino acids. This CDR3 is CATIGDYGYTF. DNA for the CDR3: TGTGCCACCATCGGGGACTATGGCTACACCTTC.

The J gene is TRBJ2-4, the V gene TRBV29-1, with 7 bases aligning to TRBD1. From germline, CDR1 is SQVTM and CDR2 ANQGSEA. Trimming took 3 bases from V and 5 from J; bases not matched to a gene: 4. CDR3 length equals 13 residues. The CDR3 sequence is CSVEPGTENIQYF. The CDR3 DNA sequence: TGCAGCGTTGAGCCCGGGACAGAAAACATTCAGTACTTC.

This clonotype was detected ten times or more. This chain joins TRBV7-2 and TRBJ2-7; TRBD2 matches 7 bases. V shed 5 bases, J shed 2 bases, and the junction held 12 bases outside the gene matches. CDR3 size: 16 residues. Per the germline V gene, CDR1 is SGHTA and CDR2 is FQGNSA. The CDR3 spells CASSNSAGLVAYEQYF. The CDR3 bases are TGTGCCAGCAGCAATAGCGCAGGACTAGTCGCCTACGAGCAGTACTTC.

By sample share, this clonotype is medium-sized. The chain carries TRBV2 and TRBJ1-5; 7 bases line up with TRBD1. Germline CDR1 and CDR2: SNHLY and FYNNEI. The CDR3 spans 15 residues. With V trimmed by 5 bases and J by 9 bases, 13 bases remained unmatched. For the CDR3, the DNA is TGTGCCAGCAGTTTGACAGGGAGGACCGATCGGCCCCAGCATTTT. It is translated as CASSLTGRTDRPQHF. Together with reference TRBV2 and TRBJ1-5, the CDR3 gives the full variable domain: EPEVTQTPSHQVTQMGQEVILRCVPISNHLYFYWYRQILGQKVEFLVSFYNNEISEKSEIFDDQFSVERPDGSNFTLKIRSTKLEDSAMYFCASSLTGRTDRPQHFGDGTRLSIL.

This clonotype was seen ten or more times. The V and J genes are TRBV5-1 and TRBJ1-4; D unclear. Trimming stripped 8 bases from V and 0 bases from J, with 14 bases between. There are 15 residues in the CDR3. CDR1 is SGHRS, CDR2 YFSETQ, per germline. The CDR3, as DNA: TGCGCCAGTCGAGAGGGCAGCACAACTAATGAAAAACTGTTTTTT. Its protein product is CASREGSTTNEKLFF.

The chain couples TRBV26 to TRBJ2-7; no check of the table's D call, TRBD2, against the DNA was made. TRBV26 is a pseudogene. CDR3 length: 14 residues. CDR3 region: CASSWASGGYEQYF. CDR3 bases: TGTGCCAGCAGCTGGGCTAGCGGGGGCTACGAGCAGTACTTC.